These T cell receptor beta chains were read from a single sample in a study of OX40 agonist ivuxolimab in advanced cancers. TCRdb's table, derived via immunoSEQ multiplex PCR, lists solely in-frame clones and lacks some. This sample has around 46,000 clones, with 84% found just once. The sample here was CD4+ or CD8+ T cells sorted from blood, taken in a trial of the OX40 agonist ivuxolimab. Every receptor here comes from an adult with an advanced solid tumor such as melanoma, head and neck, liver or kidney cancer. Both conserved end residues are part of each CDR3.

V	CDR3
TRBV6-5	CASSYSRGRTEAFF
TRBV4-1	CASSVGSGGYTF
TRBV7-9	CASSSDRASGELFF
TRBV6-5	CASSYSDSYNEQFF
TRBV2	CASSESRLAGAGTGELFF
TRBV27	CASRPGWTIPIYYEQYF
TRBV15	CATSTNRDRGSEQYF
TRBV28	CASSVRGSQRGELFF
TRBV11-2	CASSGTRDTQYF
TRBV12-5	CASGPASGVYNEQFF
TRBV11-3	CASSFGTADTQYF
TRBV28	CASSFEEEGEQYF